This T cell receptor (beta chain) was documented in a study of T cell responses to AZD1222 COVID-19 vaccine. Study-wide background: It was second doses at about 4 or about 12 weeks that were pooled. Study observations and caveats: The number of AZD1222 recipients seropositive at baseline was only six. Clonal diversity may have been underestimated in mostly white British donors.

V lost 1 base and J 5 bases, leaving 15 bases between the germline ends. The CDR3 runs to 16 residues. The germline gives CDR1 SGHAT, CDR2 FQDESV (reference sequence). This table comes from immunoSEQ multiplex PCR, and its TCRdb copy is limited to in-frame clones, with some not included. The sample lists more than 150,000 clones; around 90% were seen once. Points on this clone: The antigen remains undetermined.

This TCR was recovered from an adult in good health. The gene calls are TRBV11-1 and TRBJ2-1; D possibly corresponds to TRBD2 (6 bases). The sequencing used peripheral blood, collected on day 0 of AZD1222 vaccination. The CDR3 protein is CASSLVSSVGNNEQFF. The CDR3 nucleotides are TGTGCCAGCAGCTTAGTTTCTAGCGTAGGGAACAATGAGCAGTTCTTC.